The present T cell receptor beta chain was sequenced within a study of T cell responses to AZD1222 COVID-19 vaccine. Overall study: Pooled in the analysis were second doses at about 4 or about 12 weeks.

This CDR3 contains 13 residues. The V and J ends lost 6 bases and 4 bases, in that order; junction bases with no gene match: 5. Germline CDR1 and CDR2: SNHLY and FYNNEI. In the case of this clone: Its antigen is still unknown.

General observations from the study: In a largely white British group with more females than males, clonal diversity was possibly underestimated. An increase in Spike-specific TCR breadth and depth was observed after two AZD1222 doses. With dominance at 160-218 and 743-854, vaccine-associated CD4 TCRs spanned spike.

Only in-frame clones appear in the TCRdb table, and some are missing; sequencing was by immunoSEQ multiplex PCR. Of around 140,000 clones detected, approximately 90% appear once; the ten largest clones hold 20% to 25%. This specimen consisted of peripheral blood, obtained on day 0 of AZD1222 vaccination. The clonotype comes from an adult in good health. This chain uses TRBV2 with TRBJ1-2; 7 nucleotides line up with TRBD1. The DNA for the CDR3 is TGTGCCAGCAGAGGGGACAGCCCCTATGGCTACACCTTC. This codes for CASRGDSPYGYTF. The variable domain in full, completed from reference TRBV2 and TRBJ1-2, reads EPEVTQTPSHQVTQMGQEVILRCVPISNHLYFYWYRQILGQKVEFLVSFYNNEISEKSEIFDDQFSVERPDGSNFTLKIRSTKLEDSAMYFCASRGDSPYGYTFGSGTRLTVV.